This record covers a single T cell receptor beta chain. Its target is not known. The source of the sample is a study of Tregs in tolerant kidney transplant recipients. The study's findings and limits: Biological reproducibility was not directly addressed in this study. The small number of patients limits these findings pending further validation. Activated donor B cell expansion appeared to reveal the most relevant donor-specific TCRbeta repertoire.

Germline-derived CDR1 and CDR2 are LGHNT and FRNRAP. With 2 bases removed from V and 3 bases from J, the gap between germline ends came to 16 bases. This CDR3 comprises 16 residues. Unstimulated regulatory T cells (CD4+CD25+CD127-), CD4+CD25- non-regulatory cells, CD4 and CD8 cells were FACS-sorted from thawed PBMCs. Data came from immunoSEQ multiplex PCR; TCRdb stores just in-frame clones and leaves some out. The sample carries over 50,000 clones, about 86% recorded once. Material: CD4+ T cells from blood. The sequence was collected from a human donor in good health. The chain couples TRBV12-5 to TRBJ2-5, with a weak D call TRBD2 (6 bases). The CDR3 bases are TGTGCTAGTGGTTTGCCTAGGTTTTCGGGGGAAGAGACCCAGTACTTC. Translating gives CASGLPRFSGEETQYF.